This T cell receptor (beta chain) originates from a study of T-cell reconstitution after alpha-beta-depleted transplantation in children. Study-wide findings and caveats: Expanded clones from the graft, numbering several hundred, reportedly supplied alpha-beta T cells about two months after transplant. After one year, T-cell counts and TCRbeta diversity mostly came from new T cells. Recipient T cells and thymic progenitors that survived gave rise to the high TCRbeta diversity observed at day 60 in some patients.

Trimming cost V 3 bases and J 7 bases, with 13 bases left between them. Germline loops: CDR1 KGHSH, CDR2 LQKENI. The CDR3 runs 15 residues. As for this clonotype: Its target is unknown.

The TCRbeta library was prepared with unique molecular identifiers. TCRdb redid the calling of the PCR reads with MiXCR, one entry per CDR3 protein. The table includes about 47,000 distinct CDR3 sequences, around 50% detected once. The receptor was isolated from a boy in the first two years of life with SCID, due to receive a stem cell transplant. This specimen was peripheral blood, taken before TCRalphabeta/CD19-depleted stem cell transplant. The rearrangement links TRBV18 to TRBJ1-6; D perhaps matches TRBD1 (5 bases). CDR3 region: CASSPGDGRNSPLHF. The CDR3 nucleotides read TGTGCCAGCTCACCGGGGGATGGGCGGAATTCACCCCTCCACTTT.